This T cell receptor (beta chain) was captured by sequencing in a study of long-term antiretroviral therapy in people with HIV. General study results and limits: Dominating the repertoire at all time points were the clones that expanded before ART.

A word on this clone: Its antigen is not known.

A minimum of one pre-ART and two post-ART PBMC samples existed for each donor. Germline-derived CDR1 and CDR2 are SGHRS and YFSETQ. CDR3 length: 16 amino acids. V gave up 2 bases and J gave up 1 base; unmatched junction bases: 7. Researchers ran immunoSEQ v3.0 at survey level. Here immunoSEQ multiplex PCR was the method, and the copy in TCRdb shows in-frame clones only, minus some. The sample yields 26,000 or so clones, around 86% seen once. V is TRBV5-1 and J is TRBJ2-5, with 8 bases identical to TRBD1. This sample comprised unsorted PBMCs, obtained 1.9 years after starting antiretroviral therapy. The TCR sequence derives from a woman in her 30s with HIV. The CDR3 protein is CASSLRQGRIQETQYF. The DNA of the CDR3 is TGCGCCAGCAGCTTAAGACAGGGGAGAATCCAAGAGACCCAGTACTTC.